Listed below are T cell receptor beta chains from one sample, sequenced in a study of T cell responses to AZD1222 COVID-19 vaccine. Method: immunoSEQ multiplex PCR; TCRdb's copy keeps in-frame clones and lacks some. The sample lists around 83,000 clones, around nine tenths occurring once. The source material was peripheral blood, sampled on day 0 of AZD1222 vaccination. Every receptor here comes from an adult in good health. Both conserved end residues are part of each CDR3. The D gene is left open where the match is weak. Part of the rows lack a size; the others show once, few, many or a class for expanded clones.

>TRBJ1-2|TRBD1|NA|TRBV29-1
CSASPQGGANYGYTF
TGCAGCGCCAGTCCGCAGGGGGGAGCTAACTATGGCTACACCTTC
>TRBJ1-6|NA|NA|TRBV7-3
CASSFLVNSPLHF
TGTGCCAGCAGCTTCCTTGTTAATTCACCCCTCCACTTT
>TRBJ2-5|NA|NA|TRBV11-1
CASSSDLGQETQYF
TGTGCCAGCAGCTCTGACCTGGGACAAGAGACCCAGTACTTC
>TRBJ1-1|TRBD1|NA|TRBV2
CASSRSQGDTEAFF
TGTGCCAGCAGCCGGAGTCAGGGGGACACTGAAGCTTTCTTT
>TRBJ1-6|NA|NA|TRBV3-1/TRBV3-2
CASSPGVLGVSYNSPLHF
TGTGCCAGCAGCCCGGGGGTCCTGGGAGTCTCCTATAATTCACCCCTCCACTTT
>TRBJ2-1|NA|NA|TRBV27
CASSFTGRSNEQFF
TGTGCCAGCAGTTTCACGGGACGAAGTAATGAGCAGTTCTTC
>TRBJ1-3|TRBD1|NA|TRBV2
CASRRGTAINTIYF
TGTGCCAGCAGGAGGGGGACAGCAATAAACACCATATATTTT
>TRBJ2-1|NA|NA|TRBV5-4
CASSLGRGTQSNNEQFF
TGTGCCAGCAGCTTGGGAAGGGGCACACAATCCAACAATGAGCAGTTCTTC
>TRBJ1-1|NA|NA|TRBV10-3
CAISGPGTLNTEAFF
TGTGCCATCAGTGGACCTGGGACACTGAACACTGAAGCTTTCTTT
>TRBJ1-2|TRBD1|NA|TRBV11-2
CASSPGTGNYGYTF
TGTGCCAGCAGCCCCGGGACAGGGAACTATGGCTACACCTTC
>TRBJ1-6|NA|NA|TRBV9
CASSGLSASPLHF
TGTGCCAGCAGCGGACTATCAGCCTCACCCCTCCACTTT
>TRBJ1-5|TRBD1|NA|TRBV28
CASSFLRQGVGSNQPQHF
TGTGCCAGCAGTTTCCTAAGACAGGGGGTTGGGAGCAATCAGCCCCAGCATTTT
>TRBJ1-2|TRBD1|NA|TRBV2
CARDEGTGVYGYTF
TGTGCCAGAGACGAGGGGACAGGGGTCTATGGCTACACCTTC
>TRBJ2-7|NA|NA|TRBV7-2
CASSLKGDILGRSSYEQYF
TGTGCCAGCAGCTTAAAGGGGGATATCTTGGGGCGCAGCTCCTACGAGCAGTACTTC
>TRBJ2-3|NA|NA|TRBV19
CASSIGGGAGTDTQYF
TGTGCCAGTAGTATAGGTGGGGGGGCCGGCACAGATACGCAGTATTTT
>TRBJ2-5|NA|NA|TRBV6-2/TRBV6-3
CASSRDFQETQYF
TGTGCCAGCAGTCGGGACTTTCAAGAGACCCAGTACTTC
>TRBJ2-2|TRBD1|NA|TRBV24-1
CATSAPGQTNTGELFF
TGTGCCACCAGTGCACCGGGACAGACGAACACCGGGGAGCTGTTTTTT
>TRBJ1-3|NA|NA|TRBV28
CASSSGENTIYF
TGTGCCAGCAGTTCGGGGGAAAACACCATATATTTT
>TRBJ2-3|NA|NA|TRBV3-1/TRBV3-2
CASSPGTDTQYF
TGTGCCAGCAGCCCGGGCACAGATACGCAGTATTTT
>TRBJ1-1|NA|NA|TRBV7-2
CASSLSGLRTWAFF
TGTGCCAGCAGCTTAAGCGGGCTACGGACCTGGGCTTTCTTT
>TRBJ2-1|NA|NA|TRBV7-9
CASSVTGTGSYNEQFF
TGTGCCAGCAGCGTCACCGGGACTGGTTCCTACAATGAGCAGTTCTTC
>TRBJ1-2|NA|NA|TRBV7-9
CASSHTPRPPLF
TGTGCCAGCAGTCATACTCCCCGGCCGCCATTATTC
>TRBJ2-4|NA|NA|TRBV19
CASSMGVGNIQYF
TGTGCCAGTAGTATGGGAGTTGGAAACATTCAGTACTTC
>TRBJ1-5|NA|NA|TRBV7-9
CASSLVPFGYSNQPQHF
TGTGCCAGCAGCTTAGTTCCATTTGGTTATAGCAATCAGCCCCAGCATTTT
>TRBJ2-1|TRBD2|NA|TRBV7-2
CASSLVGLAGTSYNEQFF
TGTGCCAGCAGCTTAGTCGGACTAGCGGGGACCTCCTACAATGAGCAGTTCTTC
>TRBJ2-7|TRBD2|NA|TRBV7-2
CASSLNTGLLAGQYF
TGTGCCAGCAGCTTAAATACTGGACTTTTAGCGGGGCAGTACTTC
>TRBJ1-2|TRBD1|NA|TRBV6-4
CASRLRQGRYGYTF
TGTGCCAGCAGGTTGCGACAGGGTAGATATGGCTACACCTTC
>TRBJ2-1|NA|NA|TRBV6-2/TRBV6-3
CASSYLPVHTRNEQFF
TGTGCCAGCAGTTACCTCCCCGTTCATACGAGGAATGAGCAGTTCTTC
>TRBJ2-2|TRBD1|NA|TRBV9
CASSGTGMSGELFF
TGTGCCAGCAGTGGGACAGGGATGTCCGGGGAGCTGTTTTTT
>TRBJ2-7|TRBD2|NA|TRBV7-2
CASSPTSGGVGEQYF
TGTGCCAGCAGCCCGACTAGCGGGGGGGTCGGCGAGCAGTACTTC
>TRBJ2-3|TRBD2|NA|TRBV28
CASSSTTSGRGTDTQYF
TGTGCCAGCAGTTCCACGACTAGCGGGAGGGGCACAGATACGCAGTATTTT
>TRBJ1-1|TRBD1|NA|TRBV4-1
CASRLAFGQGLAEAFF
TGCGCCAGCAGACTGGCTTTCGGACAGGGCTTAGCTGAAGCTTTCTTT
>TRBJ1-4|NA|NA|TRBV19
CASSPGLANEKLFF
TGTGCCAGTAGTCCAGGGTTGGCTAATGAAAAACTGTTTTTT
>TRBJ1-3|NA|NA|TRBV9
CASSDVSDSGNTIYF
TGTGCCAGCAGCGATGTGAGTGACTCTGGAAACACCATATATTTT
>TRBJ1-5|NA|NA|TRBV10-1
CATLRRDGNQPQHF
TGCGCCACCTTGCGGAGGGACGGCAATCAGCCCCAGCATTTT
>TRBJ2-1|TRBD1|few|TRBV5-5
CASSAGVRGSLNEQFF
TGTGCCAGCAGCGCCGGGGTCAGGGGGTCCCTCAATGAGCAGTTCTTC
>TRBJ1-2|TRBD1|NA|TRBV5-1
CASSWGQELRSYTF
TGCGCCAGCAGTTGGGGACAGGAATTAAGGAGCTACACCTTC
>TRBJ2-7|NA|NA|TRBV5-1
CASSLGAGGSSREQYF
TGCGCCAGCAGCTTGGGGGCCGGGGGTTCCTCGAGGGAGCAGTACTTC
>TRBJ1-2|NA|NA|TRBV4-1
CASSQREGGYGYTF
TGCGCCAGCAGCCAACGAGAGGGGGGTTATGGCTACACCTTC
>TRBJ1-1|TRBD1|NA|TRBV18
CASSPRSRGSTEAFF
TGTGCCAGCTCACCACGAAGCAGGGGGAGCACTGAAGCTTTCTTT
>TRBJ2-7|TRBD1|NA|TRBV19
CASSGQASSYEQYF
TGTGCCAGTTCCGGACAGGCGAGCTCCTACGAGCAGTACTTC
>TRBJ1-1|NA|NA|TRBV18
CASSPQEEYTEAFF
TGTGCCAGCTCACCACAGGAAGAGTACACTGAAGCTTTCTTT
>TRBJ2-1|TRBD2|NA|TRBV18
CASSPGTNNEQFF
TGTGCCAGCTCGCCCGGGACTAATAATGAGCAGTTCTTC
>TRBJ1-3|NA|NA|TRBV6-5
CASSPTGNTIYF
TGTGCCAGCAGTCCCACTGGAAACACCATATATTTT
>TRBJ2-5|NA|NA|TRBV19
CASSSRKGGEVPTETQYF
TGTGCCAGTAGTTCTCGAAAGGGGGGTGAAGTCCCTACAGAGACCCAGTACTTC
>TRBJ2-7|TRBD1|few|TRBV7-2
CASSLVGQGDSYEQYF
TGTGCCAGCAGCTTAGTCGGACAGGGGGACTCCTACGAGCAGTACTTC
>TRBJ2-3|TRBD2|once|TRBV24-1
CATSDLLSSGTGDTQYF
TGTGCCACCAGTGATTTGCTCTCTAGCGGGACGGGAGATACGCAGTATTTT